Following are 29 T cell receptor beta chains from one sample sequenced in a study of T cells in Graves' hyperthyroidism and ophthalmopathy. From RNA transcripts, TCR beta CDR3 regions were amplified. RT-PCR in the first round (using the HTBI primer set) targeted the TCR CDR3. MiXCR, run by TCRdb on the multiplex PCR reads, gives a single entry per CDR3 protein. The table records approximately 700,000 distinct CDR3 sequences, around 15% of them present only once. Sequences were obtained from blood. Receptors were obtained from a man younger than 35 with Graves' hyperthyroidism.

The chain couples TRBV20-1 to TRBJ2-1; TRBD2 is a possible D gene (6 bases). V was pared by 0 bases and J by 6 bases, with 12 bases between. CDR1 and CDR2 (germline): DFQATT, SNEGSKA (reference sequence). The CDR3 covers 14 residues. The CDR3: CSAREWREGNEQFF. DNA for the CDR3: TGCAGTGCTAGAGAATGGCGGGAAGGCAATGAGCAGTTCTTC.

The genes are TRBV6-5 and TRBJ2-7, with TRBD1 matching 11 bases. With 3 bases clipped from V and 4 bases from J, the junction kept 5 bases outside the gene matches. CDR3 size: 15 residues. Germline loops: CDR1 MNHEY, CDR2 SVGAGI. CDR3 sequence (DNA): TGTGCCAGCAGTTATACTGGACAGGGGGCTTACGAGCAGTACTTC. It yields the protein CASSYTGQGAYEQYF.

This chain joins TRBV30 and TRBJ2-7, with D tentatively TRBD1 (7 bases). V was clipped by 0 bases and J by 7 bases, with 16 bases between them. The germline CDR1 and CDR2 sequences are GTSNPN and SVGIG (reference sequence). CDR3 size: 14 residues. The CDR3 spells CAWSVGGQRAEQYF. In DNA, the CDR3 is TGTGCCTGGAGTGTGGGGGGACAGAGGGCGGAGCAGTACTTC.

The gene calls are TRBV28 and TRBJ1-5; 8 bases are a match to TRBD1. The CDR3 loop spans 14 amino acids. V lost 6 bases, J lost 6 bases, and 7 bases stayed unmatched. CDR1 MDHEN and CDR2 SYDVKM come from the germline V gene. The CDR3 here is CASRTGQGRQPQHF. The DNA for the CDR3 is TGTGCCAGCAGAACAGGACAGGGTCGTCAGCCCCAGCATTTT.

This clonotype was found once. The chain uses TRBV2 and TRBJ1-1; TRBD1 matches at 10 bases. Trimming took 5 bases from V and 3 from J; bases not matched to a gene: 9. The CDR3 covers 16 residues. Per germline, CDR1 SNHLY and CDR2 FYNNEI. In DNA form, the CDR3 reads TGTGCCAGCAGTCGACCGGGACAGGGGCCCCACACTGAAGCTTTCTTT. Translated: CASSRPGQGPHTEAFF.

In this sample, this clonotype turned up a few times. The rearrangement links TRBV12-3 or TRBV12-4 to TRBJ2-3; 7 nucleotides align to TRBD1. The CDR3 is made up of 14 amino acids. Trimming cost V 4 bases and J 6 bases; bases outside gene matches: 7. The CDR3: CASSSRGGADTQYF. The DNA for the CDR3 is TGTGCCAGCAGTTCACGAGGGGGCGCGGATACGCAGTATTTT.

This clonotype is deemed medium-sized (0.01 to 0.1%). This sequence joins TRBV5-1 and TRBJ1-5; D gene uncertain. CDR3 length equals 14 residues. Trimming left V 4 bases short and J 7 bases short, with 15 bases between. CDR1 and CDR2 from the germline V gene are SGHRS and YFSETQ. The CDR3 region has the DNA TGCGCCAGCAGCCCTGATACCGAAGGACAGCCCCAGCATTTT. Encoded protein: CASSPDTEGQPQHF. The full variable domain, its missing parts supplied by reference TRBV5-1 and TRBJ1-5, is KAGVTQTPRYLIKTRGQQVTLSCSPISGHRSVSWYQQTPGQGLQFLFEYFSETQRNKGNFPGRFSGRQFSNSRSEMNVSTLELGDSALYLCASSPDTEGQPQHFGDGTRLSIL.

The sample holds many counts of this clonotype. The chain is built from TRBV3-1 and TRBJ2-3; TRBD1 aligns across 7 bases. Losses at the gene ends were 1 base for V and 3 bases for J; bases not matched to a gene: 4. CDR3 size: 15 residues. From germline, CDR1 is LGHDT and CDR2 YNNKEL (reference sequence). CDR3 residues: CASSQGRGKTDTQYF. The CDR3 coding sequence is TGTGCCAGCAGCCAAGGCAGGGGGAAAACAGATACGCAGTATTTT.

This chain connects TRBV15 to TRBJ2-7; 7 nucleotides agree with TRBD1. Germline V gene sequence: CDR1 LNHNV, CDR2 YYDKDF (reference sequence). Trimming at V came to 6 bases and at J to 6 bases, leaving 8 bases not matched to a gene. The CDR3 totals 13 residues. The CDR3 bases are TGTGCCACCAGGGCTGACAGGGCGGGCGAGCAGTACTTC. Translated: CATRADRAGEQYF. The full variable domain, in which reference TRBV15 and TRBJ2-7 provide the parts outside the CDR3, is DAMVIQNPRYQVTQFGKPVTLSCSQTLNHNVMYWYQQKSSQAPKLLFHYYDKDFNNEADTPDNFQSRRPNTSFCFLDIRSPGLGDTAMYLCATRADRAGEQYFGPGTRLTVT.

This clonotype showed up many times. J is TRBJ2-1 and V is TRBV30, with 7 positions matching TRBD1. The ends lost 1 base at V and 9 bases at J; junction bases unmatched: 9. The CDR3 length is 14 residues. Germline lookup yields CDR1 GTSNPN and CDR2 SVGIG (reference sequence). The CDR3 DNA is TGTGCCTGGAGTGCCGGGGACAGTAGACGTGAGCAGTTCTTC. Encoded protein: CAWSAGDSRREQFF.

This clonotype showed up many times. V and J are TRBV30 and TRBJ2-7, with D uncertain. The CDR3 is 13 residues long. V was cut by 3 bases and J by 4 bases, with 13 bases left in between. Germline CDR1 GTSNPN, CDR2 SVGIG (reference sequence). This chain's CDR3 is CAWSPIGKYEQYF. The CDR3 DNA reads as TGTGCCTGGAGCCCAATAGGTAAATACGAGCAGTACTTC.

This clonotype was detected only a few times. The chain recombines TRBV2 with TRBJ1-5, with TRBD1 matching over 8 bases. The germline V gene has CDR1 SNHLY and CDR2 FYNNEI. J lost 7 bases, V lost 4 bases, and 6 bases had no gene match. The CDR3 extends over 14 amino acids. In DNA form, the CDR3 reads TGTGCCAGCAGTGGCACAGGGGGGCGACAGCCCCAGCATTTT. Translating gives CASSGTGGRQPQHF.

This chain joins TRBV4-1 and TRBJ1-2; a possible D gene is TRBD1 (6 bases). Germline assignment: CDR1 MGHRA and CDR2 YSYEKL. The CDR3 has 13 residues. V was trimmed by 1 base and J by 6 bases, leaving 9 bases between them. CDR3 sequence: CASSQVQGNGYTF. The DNA of the CDR3 is TGCGCCAGCAGCCAAGTACAGGGTAATGGCTACACCTTC.

This clonotype was seen ten or more times. The V call is TRBV13, the J call TRBJ2-1; 11 positions agree with TRBD2. CDR1 and CDR2 from the germline V gene are PRHDT and FYEKMQ (reference sequence). CDR3 length: 14 residues. The V gene end was trimmed by 7 bases and the J gene end by 7 bases; junction bases not matched to a gene: 6. The CDR3 spells CASTELAGVNEQFF. In DNA, the CDR3 is TGTGCCAGCACCGAACTAGCGGGAGTAAATGAGCAGTTCTTC.

The sample holds many counts of this clonotype. V gene TRBV18 combines with J gene TRBJ2-7, with TRBD2 as a possible D gene (6 bases). The V end lost 2 bases, the J end lost 3 bases, and 11 bases lay between the germline ends. The CDR3 runs 14 residues. CDR1 KGHSH and CDR2 LQKENI come from the germline V gene. CDR3 in DNA: TGTGCCAGCTCACCATCGGGGGAACACTACGAGCAGTACTTC. As protein: CASSPSGEHYEQYF.

This clonotype was counted between two and nine times. The CDR3 DNA reads TGTGCCAGCAGTCCGATGGGACAGTCCTACGAGCAGTACTTC. The encoded protein is CASSPMGQSYEQYF. This chain links TRBV6-1 with TRBJ2-7; TRBD1 matches at 7 bases. This CDR3 is 14 amino acids long. J was trimmed by 1 base and V by 5 bases; bases with no gene match: 5. CDR1 is MNHNS, CDR2 SASEGT, per germline.

The V and J genes are TRBV7-2 and TRBJ2-3; D may be TRBD1 or TRBD2 (5 bases each). The germline V and J ends were trimmed by 2 bases and 3 bases, with 21 bases remaining between them. This CDR3 has 18 residues. Looked up from germline, CDR1 is SGHTA and CDR2 is FQGNSA. CDR3 region: CASSLFGGAVSVTDTQYF. The CDR3 nucleotides read TGTGCCAGCAGCTTATTTGGGGGAGCGGTGTCGGTAACAGATACGCAGTATTTT.

The chain links TRBV12-3 or TRBV12-4 to TRBJ2-1; TRBD2 matches at 7 bases. With V trimmed by 8 bases and J by 2 bases, 6 bases remained unmatched. The CDR3 is made up of 14 amino acids. The CDR3 loop is CASASSGAYNEQFF. In DNA, the CDR3 is TGTGCCAGCGCTTCTAGCGGTGCCTACAATGAGCAGTTCTTC.

This clonotype was seen repeatedly, ten times or more. The genes are TRBV20-1 and TRBJ1-5; a weak D match, TRBD1 (6 bases). This CDR3 comprises 14 residues. Trimming left V 5 bases short and J 1 base short, with 12 bases between. The germline CDR1 and CDR2 sequences are DFQATT and SNEGSKA (reference sequence). CDR3 region: CSAQWGTSNQPQHF. DNA of the CDR3: TGCAGTGCTCAGTGGGGGACAAGCAATCAGCCCCAGCATTTT.

This chain uses TRBV9 with TRBJ2-3, with TRBD2 matching 9 bases. The CDR3 sequence is 14 residues long. The germline V gene encodes CDR1 SGDLS and CDR2 YYNGEE. The trim removed 4 bases at V and 4 bases at J, leaving 4 bases unmatched. DNA of the CDR3: TGTGCCAGCAGCCCAAGACTAGCGGCAGATACGCAGTATTTT. Translated: CASSPRLAADTQYF.

In its sample, this clonotype was seen many times. This chain joins TRBV3-1 and TRBJ1-1; D may be TRBD1 (6 bases). Germline lookup yields CDR1 LGHDT and CDR2 YNNKEL (reference sequence). This CDR3 has 13 residues. With 8 bases removed from V and 4 bases from J, the gap between germline ends came to 14 bases. Written as DNA, the CDR3 is TGTGCCAGCGCACAGGGTACGAGCACTGAAGCTTTCTTT. The encoded protein is CASAQGTSTEAFF. The full variable domain, with the rest looked up from reference TRBV3-1 and TRBJ1-1, is DTAVSQTPKYLVTQMGNDKSIKCEQNLGHDTMYWYKQDSKKFLKIMFSYNNKELIINETVPNRFSPKSPDKAHLNLHINSLELGDSAVYFCASAQGTSTEAFFGQGTRLTVV.

This chain uses TRBV7-6 with TRBJ2-7, with 12 bases matching TRBD2. Per germline, CDR1 SGHVS and CDR2 FNYEAQ. This CDR3 comprises 16 residues. V shed 6 bases, J shed 6 bases, and the junction held 12 bases outside the gene matches. DNA for the CDR3: TGTGCCAGCAGTCCCACCCCTAGCGGGAGGGCCTCCGAGCAGTACTTC. Its protein is CASSPTPSGRASEQYF.

This clonotype has at least ten counts. The V and J genes are TRBV28 and TRBJ2-7, with 7 bases lining up with TRBD1. V lost 4 bases to trimming and J lost 5 bases; unmatched junction nucleotides: 11. The CDR3 runs 15 residues. Germline V gene lookup returns CDR1 MDHEN and CDR2 SYDVKM. The CDR3 is CASSSPPMTGNEQYF. CDR3 sequence (DNA): TGTGCCAGCAGTTCTCCCCCCATGACAGGGAACGAGCAGTACTTC.

This clonotype was counted only a few times. The chain uses TRBV19 and TRBJ1-5, with D possibly TRBD1 on 6 matching bases. CDR3 length: 15 residues. V was clipped by 4 bases and J by 3 bases, with 13 bases between them. CDR1 is LNHDA and CDR2 is SQIVND in the germline V gene (reference sequence). The CDR3: CASSKGHQINQPQHF. The CDR3 coding sequence is TGTGCCAGTAGTAAGGGACATCAAATCAATCAGCCCCAGCATTTT.

The rearrangement uses TRBV5-6 and TRBJ1-6, with 9 bases matching TRBD1. V gave up 4 bases and J gave up 13 bases; unmatched junction bases: 12. Germline loops: CDR1 SGHDT, CDR2 YYEEEE. The CDR3 is 15 amino acids. The CDR3 spells CASSPVGQGLEPLHF. The CDR3 nucleotides are TGTGCCAGCAGCCCGGTCGGACAGGGGTTGGAGCCCCTCCACTTT.

Here the CDR3 DNA reads TGTGCCAGCAGCTTAGAACGGGAGCTAAGGACCGGGGAGCTGTTTTTT. As protein: CASSLERELRTGELFF. The chain recombines TRBV7-2 with TRBJ2-2; tentative D call: TRBD2 (6 bases). V lost 1 base, J lost 5 bases, and 14 bases lay in between. CDR3 length equals 16 residues. The germline gives CDR1 SGHTA, CDR2 FQGNSA.

In its sample, this clonotype was seen many times. The rearrangement joins TRBV7-8 to TRBJ2-3, with D perhaps TRBD1 (5 bases). The CDR3 spans 14 residues. Trimming removed 5 bases at V and 1 base at J, with 10 bases between. Germline V gives CDR1 SGHVS, CDR2 FQNEAQ. CDR3 region: CASSTREGTDTQYF. DNA of the CDR3: TGTGCCAGCAGCACCAGGGAAGGCACAGATACGCAGTATTTT.

This clonotype was recorded a few times. CDR3 in DNA: TGTGCCAGTAGTATTCCCAATCAGCCCCAGCATTTT. Its translation: CASSIPNQPQHF. The chain employs TRBV19 and TRBJ1-5; D gene ambiguous. Trimming cost V 3 bases and J 3 bases, with 3 bases left between them. The CDR3 is 12 residues long. The germline V gene has CDR1 LNHDA and CDR2 SQIVND (reference sequence).

V usage is TRBV28 and J usage is TRBJ1-5, with D uncertain. The V and J ends lost 7 bases and 0 bases respectively, with 4 bases between them. CDR3 length: 12 amino acids. Per germline, CDR1 MDHEN and CDR2 SYDVKM. The CDR3 region has the DNA TGTGCCAGCACCAATAGCAATCAGCCCCAGCATTTT. Protein: CASTNSNQPQHF.